A selection of T cell receptor beta chains follows, all from one sample in a study of cytomegalovirus exposure and HLA in healthy donors. TCRdb's table, derived via immunoSEQ multiplex PCR, lists solely in-frame clones and lacks some. The top ten hold 5.8% of the sample, which has roughly 130,000 clones, roughly 71% seen once. The sequencing input was PBMCs. The receptors here all came from a woman aged 45-60 years in good health and CMV-seropositive. Each CDR3 is given with its conserved first and last residue. The order of the fields is D gene, clone size, V gene, J gene, CDR3 DNA, CDR3 protein. The D gene is left open where the match is weak. Size tells how often a clone was seen (once, few, many) or the class of an expanded clone, and some rows leave it out.

>TRBD2|once|TRBV6-6|TRBJ2-5
TGTGCCAGCAGTCTATCGGGACTAGCGGGGGGCGAGACCCAGTACTTC
CASSLSGLAGGETQYF
>NA|NA|TRBV30|TRBJ1-1
TGTGCCTGGAGTCCCCTGGCGGGCACTGAAGCTTTCTTT
CAWSPLAGTEAFF
>NA|once|TRBV7-2|TRBJ2-5
TGTGCCAGCAGGGACACGGCACAGCCCTGGAGGGCCCAGTACTTC
CASRDTAQPWRAQYF
>NA|NA|TRBV2|TRBJ2-5
TGTGCCAGCTCAGTCGGGGATCGCGAGACCCAGTACTTC
CASSVGDRETQYF
>TRBD2|NA|TRBV2|TRBJ2-1
TGTGCCAGCAGTGTCTTAGCGGGGGACTCCTACAATGAGCAGTTCTTC
CASSVLAGDSYNEQFF
>TRBD1|NA|TRBV19|TRBJ2-5
TGTGCCAGTAGTATAGCTACAGGGGGCGAAGAGACCCAGTACTTC
CASSIATGGEETQYF
>NA|once|TRBV12-2|TRBJ1-6
TGTGCAAGTCGCCTAAAGGGGGCTCCGACGGGGTTGGGAAGTTCACCCCTCCACTTT
CASRLKGAPTGLGSSPLHF
>TRBD1|NA|TRBV29-1|TRBJ2-7
TGCAGCGTATGGGACAGCGCCTACGAGCAGTACTTC
CSVWDSAYEQYF
>NA|NA|TRBV2|TRBJ2-3
TGTGCCAGCAGTGGGGAAGGACAGCACACAGATACGCAGTATTTT
CASSGEGQHTDTQYF
>NA|few|TRBV7-9|TRBJ1-5
TGTGCCAGCAGCTTAGGGGAGGGGCAGCCCCAGCATTTT
CASSLGEGQPQHF
>NA|once|TRBV13|TRBJ1-2
TGTGCCAGCAGCTTAAATCAGAACCCCTATGGCTACACCTTC
CASSLNQNPYGYTF
>TRBD1|NA|TRBV5-1|TRBJ1-4
TGCGCCAGCAGCGCGGGACAGCTTAATGAAAAACTGTTTTTT
CASSAGQLNEKLFF
>TRBD1|few|TRBV10-3|TRBJ1-1
TGTGCCATCAGCAGGACAGGGGGCCGGATGAACACTGAAGCTTTCTTT
CAISRTGGRMNTEAFF
>NA|few|TRBV2|TRBJ2-1
TGTGCCAGCAGAGAGACAGACCAGTTCTTC
CASRETDQFF
>NA|NA|TRBV9|TRBJ1-6
TGTGCCAGCAGCGTAGCTTCGGGGGGGCGGTCACCCCTCCACTTT
CASSVASGGRSPLHF
>NA|NA|TRBV5-8|TRBJ2-1
TGTGCCAGCAGCTGGGGGACTTTCCCTAATGAGCAGTTCTTC
CASSWGTFPNEQFF
>TRBD1|NA|TRBV5-1|TRBJ2-2
TGCGCCAGCAGCTTGAGACAGGGCTGGAACACCGGGGAGCTGTTTTTT
CASSLRQGWNTGELFF
>NA|NA|TRBV5-1|TRBJ2-1
TGCGCCAGTGGGCTACGGCGGGACAATGAGCAGTTCTTC
CASGLRRDNEQFF
>TRBD2|NA|TRBV9|TRBJ2-2
TGTGCCAGCAGCGTACCTAGGACTAGCCTAGTCACCGGGGAGCTGTTTTTT
CASSVPRTSLVTGELFF
>TRBD2|few|TRBV13|TRBJ2-1
TGTGCCAGCAGCCAAGGACTAGCGGGGGGAATAGGTGAGCAGTTCTTC
CASSQGLAGGIGEQFF
>TRBD2|NA|TRBV5-1|TRBJ2-5
TGCGCCAGCAGCCGTAACTGGGGGGGTCTGGAGACCCAGTACTTC
CASSRNWGGLETQYF
>NA|NA|TRBV19|TRBJ2-3
TGTGCCAGTAGTATATCCGGGGGCACAGATACGCAGTATTTT
CASSISGGTDTQYF
>NA|NA|TRBV27|TRBJ2-1
TGTGCCAGCACACCTTTATTCACAGGGTTCGTGGGAAGTGAGCAGTTCTTC
CASTPLFTGFVGSEQFF
>TRBD1|NA|TRBV7-8|TRBJ2-1
TGTGCCAGCAGCTTAGTCTGGACAGGGCGACACAATGAGCAGTTCTTC
CASSLVWTGRHNEQFF
>NA|NA|TRBV12-5|TRBJ2-7
TGTGCTAGTGGTTTGTCTGCCAGGGACGAGCAGTACTTC
CASGLSARDEQYF
>NA|NA|TRBV18|TRBJ2-6
TGTGCCAGCTCATTAACCCCGGTTGGGGCCAACGTCCTGACTTTC
CASSLTPVGANVLTF
>NA|NA|TRBV16|TRBJ2-1
TGTGCCAGCAGCCAATCGAGTGTTTTGAATGAGCAGTTCTTC
CASSQSSVLNEQFF
>NA|NA|TRBV5-4|TRBJ2-5
TGTGCCAGCAGCTTGGGACTCCAAGAGACCCAGTACTTC
CASSLGLQETQYF